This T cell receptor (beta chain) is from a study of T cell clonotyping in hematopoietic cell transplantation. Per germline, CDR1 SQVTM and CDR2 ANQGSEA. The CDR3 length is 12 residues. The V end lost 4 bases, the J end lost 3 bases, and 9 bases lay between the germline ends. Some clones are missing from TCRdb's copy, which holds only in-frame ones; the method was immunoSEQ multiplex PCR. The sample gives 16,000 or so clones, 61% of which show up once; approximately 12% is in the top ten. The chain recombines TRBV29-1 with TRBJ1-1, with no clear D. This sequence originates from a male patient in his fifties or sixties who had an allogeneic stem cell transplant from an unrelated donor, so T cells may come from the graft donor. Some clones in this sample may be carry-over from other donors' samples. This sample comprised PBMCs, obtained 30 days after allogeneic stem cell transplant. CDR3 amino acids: CSVAKRDTEAFF. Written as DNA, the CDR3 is TGCAGCGTTGCAAAAAGAGACACTGAAGCTTTCTTT. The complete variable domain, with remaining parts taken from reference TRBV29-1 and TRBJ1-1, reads SAVISQKPSRDICQRGTSLTIQCQVDSQVTMMFWYRQQPGQSLTLIATANQGSEATYESGFVIDKFPISRPNLTFSTLTVSNMSPEDSSIYLCSVAKRDTEAFFGQGTRLTVV.